The entry that follows covers one T cell receptor (beta chain) sequence. Its antigen has not been determined. Per-nucleotide qualities are absent, and no much larger clonotype sits a single base away. The data originate from a study of T-cell reconstitution after alpha-beta-depleted transplantation in children (dated by TCRdb to the mid-2010s). Regarding the study in general: T-cell immune reconstitution after TCRalphabeta/CD19-depleted allogeneic hematopoietic cell transplantation in children was quantitatively tracked in the study by means of TCR repertoire profiling. Study-wide findings and limitations: In some patients, the high TCRbeta diversity seen at day 60 was put down to recipient T cells and intrathymic progenitors that had survived conditioning. Over subsequent months, a decline in hyperexpanded clone frequencies was noted, and after one year, T-cell counts and TCRbeta diversity were mostly ascribed to newly produced T cells. The apparently early recovery of alphabetaT-cell counts about two months after transplant reportedly depended on only several hundred rapidly expanded clones that came from non-depleted graft cells.

Trimming removed 4 bases from V and 8 bases from J, leaving 14 bases between the germline ends. Its CDR3 holds 13 amino acids, cysteine through phenylalanine. Only the CDR3 portion is preserved as DNA: 39 bases, with reading frame beginning at the first base. In the germline V gene, CDR1 corresponds to SQVTM and CDR2 to ANQGSEA. Library preparation employed PCR. The sample was run on an Illumina HiSeq 2500. TCR libraries were prepared with molecular barcoding, using unique molecular identifiers to normalize TCRbeta repertoire quantification. TCRdb itself trimmed the public reads at Q25 with fastp, ran MiXCR and retained productive beta chains. Rows with a matching CDR3 protein are joined into one entry that keeps the most common DNA and genes. The sample profile shows 900,000 or so distinct CDR3 sequences; 16% of them were found once. Just under 5% of the sample goes to the ten largest clones. In light of the paper, this sample's treatment or condition label describes: allogeneic hematopoietic cell transplantation with graft depleted of TCRalphabeta T cells and CD19 B cells. Transplant recipients were children who received TCRalphabeta/CD19-depleted allogeneic hematopoietic cell grafts.

This material consisted of PBMCs, mostly from graft donor cells, taken 360 days after TCRalphabeta/CD19-depleted stem cell transplant. The chain employs TRBV29-1 and TRBJ1-4; matching of 6 bases hints at TRBD1 as the D gene. The receptor was isolated from a male patient under 18 who had a stem cell transplant for acute lymphoblastic leukemia, so the T cells may come from the graft donor. DNA sequence: TGCAGCGTTGTGAGGGGGTCTGACGAAAAACTGTTTTTT. Its translation reads: CSVVRGSDEKLFF. The CDR3 plus the reference TRBV29-1 and TRBJ1-4 genes for the other parts give the full variable domain: SAVISQKPSRDICQRGTSLTIQCQVDSQVTMMFWYRQQPGQSLTLIATANQGSEATYESGFVIDKFPISRPNLTFSTLTVSNMSPEDSSIYLCSVVRGSDEKLFFGSGTQLSVL.